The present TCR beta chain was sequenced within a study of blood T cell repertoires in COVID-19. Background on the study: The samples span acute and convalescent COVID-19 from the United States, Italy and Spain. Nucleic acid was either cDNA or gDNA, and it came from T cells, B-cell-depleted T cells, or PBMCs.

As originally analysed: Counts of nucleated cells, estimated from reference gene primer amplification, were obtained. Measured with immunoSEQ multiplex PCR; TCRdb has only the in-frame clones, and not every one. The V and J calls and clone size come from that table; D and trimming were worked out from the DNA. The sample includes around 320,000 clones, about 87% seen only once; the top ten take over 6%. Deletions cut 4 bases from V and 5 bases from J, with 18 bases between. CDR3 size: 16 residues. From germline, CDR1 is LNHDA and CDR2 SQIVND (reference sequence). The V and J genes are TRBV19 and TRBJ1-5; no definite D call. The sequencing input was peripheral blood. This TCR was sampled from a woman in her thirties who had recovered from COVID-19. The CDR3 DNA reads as TGTGCCAGTAGTACCCCCGTCTCAAAGGGAGATCAGCCCCAGCATTTT. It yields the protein CASSTPVSKGDQPQHF.